This TCR beta chain was profiled in a study of blood T cell repertoires in COVID-19. Study context: The origin of the acute and convalescent COVID-19 samples was the United States, Italy and Spain. Sources were T cells, B-cell-depleted T cells, or PBMCs; the material itself was cDNA or gDNA.

The CDR3 spans 15 residues. V dropped 8 bases and J dropped 4 bases, with 19 bases sitting between them. CDR1 is ENHRY, CDR2 SYGVKD, per germline. Authors' processing steps: Amplification with reference gene primers provided the estimates of nucleated cell counts. TCRdb's copy holds only in-frame clones and misses some; the assay was immunoSEQ multiplex PCR. Clonal size and the V and J genes are those of that table, whereas D and trimming came from the DNA. The data show approximately 300,000 clones, more than 70% seen once. This rearrangement joins TRBV10-3 to TRBJ2-3; D might be TRBD1 (6 bases). Sequencing used peripheral blood. This TCR came from a man aged 18 to 29 who had recovered from COVID-19. As DNA, the CDR3 is TGTGCCATCGCAAGGGGGTCCGGGGTTGCAGATACGCAGTATTTT. Protein: CAIARGSGVADTQYF.